One and the same sample provided the 28 T cell receptor beta chains below, sequenced in a study of blood T cell repertoires in COVID-19. The repertoire was sequenced with immunoSEQ multiplex PCR; TCRdb's copy has only in-frame clones and lacks some. The table shows around 230,000 clones, with roughly 90% occurring only once. Sequencing was performed on peripheral blood. These receptor sequences come from a man between 25 and 39 years old who had recovered from COVID-19.

The V and J genes are TRBV19 and TRBJ1-2; D is possibly TRBD1 (6 bases). From germline, CDR1 is LNHDA and CDR2 SQIVND (reference sequence). The V end was cut by 7 bases, the J end by 0 bases, with 21 bases between. The CDR3 has 17 residues. The CDR3 protein is CASTLLGRTDTNYGYTF. Here the CDR3 DNA reads TGTGCCAGTACCCTCCTCGGCAGGACAGACACTAACTATGGCTACACCTTC.

The V call is TRBV10-1, the J call TRBJ1-3; 10 bases line up with TRBD1. The CDR3 is made up of 15 amino acids. CDR1 and CDR2 (germline): WNHNN, SYGVQD (reference sequence). V dropped 6 bases and J dropped 2; count of bases not matched to a gene: 4. In DNA form, the CDR3 reads TGCGCCAGCAGGGCCGGGACAGGGGCTGGAAACACCATATATTTT. Translating gives CASRAGTGAGNTIYF.

The chain employs TRBV20-1 and TRBJ2-1, with 15 bases aligning to TRBD2. Losses at the gene ends were 3 bases for V and 9 bases for J; bases not matched to a gene: 9. Germline V gives CDR1 DFQATT, CDR2 SNEGSKA (reference sequence). This CDR3 has 16 amino acids. CDR3 amino acids: CSASLAGLAGGGEQFF. DNA for the CDR3: TGCAGTGCTAGTTTAGCGGGACTAGCGGGGGGTGGTGAGCAGTTCTTC.

The chain couples TRBV27 to TRBJ2-5; 9 nucleotides line up with TRBD1. J was trimmed by 0 bases and V by 5 bases; bases with no gene match: 7. This CDR3 is built from 16 residues. Germline V CDR1 and CDR2: MNHEY, SMNVEV (reference sequence). CDR3 DNA: TGTGCCAGCAGTCCCTGGACAGGGGAGTACCAAGAGACCCAGTACTTC. Amino acids: CASSPWTGEYQETQYF.

The rearrangement uses TRBV6-5 and TRBJ1-6, with 7 bases matching TRBD1. The CDR3 is 14 residues long. J lost 7 bases, V lost 6 bases, and 6 bases had no gene match. Per germline, CDR1 MNHEY and CDR2 SVGAGI. The CDR3 spells CASSGTVENSPLHF. As DNA, the CDR3 is TGTGCCAGCAGCGGGACAGTAGAAAATTCACCCCTCCACTTT.

The chain links TRBV2 to TRBJ2-3; 14 nucleotides align to TRBD2. V shed 5 bases, J shed 10 bases, and the junction held 11 bases outside the gene matches. CDR3 length: 16 amino acids. CDR1 and CDR2 (germline): SNHLY, FYNNEI. The CDR3 bases are TGTGCCAGCAGTTCTTACTCCGGGACTAGCGGGGGTTCGCAGTATTTT. Translated: CASSSYSGTSGGSQYF.

The genes are TRBV2 and TRBJ1-2; 9 bases match TRBD1. This CDR3 has 13 residues. Germline trimming cut 2 bases from V and 12 bases from J; bases unmatched to any gene: 7. The germline CDR1 and CDR2 sequences are SNHLY and FYNNEI. This chain's CDR3 is CASSEFDRGKDTF. The CDR3 DNA is TGTGCCAGCAGTGAATTTGACAGGGGGAAAGACACCTTC. The full variable domain, in which reference TRBV2 and TRBJ1-2 provide the parts outside the CDR3, is EPEVTQTPSHQVTQMGQEVILRCVPISNHLYFYWYRQILGQKVEFLVSFYNNEISEKSEIFDDQFSVERPDGSNFTLKIRSTKLEDSAMYFCASSEFDRGKDTFGSGTRLTVV.

The V gene is TRBV25-1, the J gene TRBJ2-1; D uncertain. The CDR3 extends over 12 amino acids. Trimming left V 10 bases short and J 3 bases short, with 10 bases between. CDR1 and CDR2 from the germline V gene are MGHDK and SYGVNS. The CDR3 spells CATLRGYNEQFF. DNA for the CDR3: TGTGCCACCTTGAGAGGCTACAATGAGCAGTTCTTC.

The gene calls are TRBV18 and TRBJ2-7; tentatively, D is TRBD2 (5 bases). The CDR3 is made up of 15 amino acids. The germline V and J ends were trimmed by 5 bases and 0 bases, with 14 bases remaining between them. Germline lookup yields CDR1 KGHSH and CDR2 LQKENI. This CDR3 is CASSNGISSSYEQYF. The CDR3 DNA is TGTGCCAGCTCAAACGGGATATCCAGCTCCTACGAGCAGTACTTC.

This chain joins TRBV10-2 and TRBJ1-6; D gene uncertain. Germline CDR1 is WSHSY and CDR2 is SAAADI. V lost 6 bases, J lost 7 bases, and 13 bases lay in between. The CDR3 sequence is 14 residues long. CDR3 DNA: TGCGCCAGCAGAACCGTACTCGCGAATTCACCCCTCCACTTT. Its protein is CASRTVLANSPLHF.

The chain is built from TRBV9 and TRBJ2-2; 9 nucleotides agree with TRBD2. Germline trimming cut 4 bases from V and 6 bases from J; bases unmatched to any gene: 7. The CDR3 totals 15 residues. Per germline, CDR1 SGDLS and CDR2 YYNGEE. The CDR3 spells CASSTGTSRPGELFF. The CDR3 nucleotides read TGTGCCAGCAGCACCGGGACTAGCAGACCCGGGGAGCTGTTTTTT. The complete variable domain, with remaining parts taken from reference TRBV9 and TRBJ2-2, reads DSGVTQTPKHLITATGQRVTLRCSPRSGDLSVYWYQQSLDQGLQFLIQYYNGEERAKGNILERFSAQQFPDLHSELNLSSLELGDSALYFCASSTGTSRPGELFFGEGSRLTVL.

The count of this clone is one. The rearrangement uses TRBV3-1 (or the pseudogene TRBV3-2) and TRBJ1-2; no reliable D call. This CDR3 has 14 residues. Germline CDR1 reads LGHDT; CDR2 reads YNNKEL (reference sequence). V was shortened by 3 bases and J by 8 bases, with 16 bases between the two germline ends. CDR3 DNA: TGTGCCAGCAGCCAGTTAAGACAAAACCACGGCTACACCTTC. Protein sequence: CASSQLRQNHGYTF.

In this sample, this clone turned up many times. CDR3 in DNA: TGTGCCAGCAGTTCCCTCCCGGACAGGTTAGCCTACGAGCAGTACTTC. This gives the protein CASSSLPDRLAYEQYF. This chain uses TRBV6-2 or TRBV6-3 with TRBJ2-7, with 7 bases aligning to TRBD1. The CDR3 spans 16 residues. Germline loops: CDR1 MNHEY, CDR2 SVGEGT. V trimming: 4 bases; J trimming: 2 bases; junction bases outside the gene matches: 11.

This chain uses TRBV6-1 with TRBJ1-6; 8 bases are a match to TRBD1. Per germline, CDR1 MNHNS and CDR2 SASEGT. The CDR3 spans 14 residues. Trimming removed 2 bases from V and 7 bases from J; junction bases left unmatched: 1. The CDR3 DNA follows: TGTGCCAGCAGTGAACAGGGGGCAAATTCACCCCTCCACTTT. Its protein product is CASSEQGANSPLHF.

V gene TRBV7-9 combines with J gene TRBJ1-2; a weak D match, TRBD1 (5 bases). V lost 4 bases and J lost 7, with 16 bases in between. This CDR3 is built from 14 residues. Germline CDR1 and CDR2: SEHNR and FQNEAQ (reference sequence). The CDR3 coding sequence is TGTGCCAGCAGCTCTACAAGAGGGGAGGCTGGCTACACCTTC. Its protein is CASSSTRGEAGYTF.

CDR3 residues: CASSLDRANTGELFF. The CDR3 DNA reads as TGTGCCAGCAGCTTAGACAGGGCGAACACCGGGGAGCTGTTTTTT. The chain recombines TRBV7-6 with TRBJ2-2; perhaps TRBD1 as D (6 bases). CDR1 and CDR2 (germline): SGHVS, FNYEAQ. The CDR3 is made up of 15 amino acids. V lost 1 base and J 0 bases, leaving 6 bases between the germline ends.

The chain combines TRBV9 with TRBJ2-3; weak D call: TRBD2 (6 bases). Trimming left V 2 bases short and J 4 bases short, with 11 bases between. Germline lookup yields CDR1 SGDLS and CDR2 YYNGEE. The CDR3 is 14 residues long. The DNA for the CDR3 is TGTGCCAGCAGCGTCGGGGGTTTAGCAGATACGCAGTATTTT. Protein product: CASSVGGLADTQYF.

This chain connects TRBV1 to TRBJ2-1; TRBD2, the D gene given by the table, was not confirmed from the DNA. TRBV1 is classified as a pseudogene. This CDR3 is built from 18 residues. CDR3 in DNA: TGCACCAGCAGCCAAGAGATTACTAAGGGGGGGGCCTACAATGAGCAGTTCTTC. Its protein is CTSSQEITKGGAYNEQFF.

The chain links TRBV5-6 to TRBJ1-2, with a weak D call TRBD1 (6 bases). Germline V CDR1 and CDR2: SGHDT, YYEEEE. V lost 5 bases and J 4 bases, leaving 9 bases between the germline ends. CDR3 length: 12 residues. The CDR3 coding sequence is TGTGCCAGCAGTTCGGACAGCTATGGCTACACCTTC. Protein sequence: CASSSDSYGYTF.

The gene calls are TRBV7-2 and TRBJ2-1, with a possible D match to TRBD2 (5 bases). CDR1 is SGHTA, CDR2 FQGNSA, per germline. The CDR3 is 14 residues long. V was pared by 5 bases and J by 5 bases, with 13 bases between. CDR3 amino acids: CASSPGGLDNEQFF. CDR3 coding DNA: TGTGCCAGCAGCCCAGGAGGCCTAGACAATGAGCAGTTCTTC.

The V call is TRBV5-1, the J call TRBJ1-4; D is unresolved. This CDR3 has 16 amino acids. V was trimmed by 0 bases and J by 8 bases, leaving 17 bases between them. CDR1 and CDR2 (germline): SGHRS, YFSETQ. The CDR3 DNA follows: TGCGCCAGCAGCTTGGTTCCCCCCCCAAAGCAAGAAAAACTGTTTTTT. Protein: CASSLVPPPKQEKLFF.

This clone was seen only once. This chain links TRBV5-6 with TRBJ2-7, with D possibly TRBD1 on 5 matching bases. The V gene lost 3 bases and the J gene lost 3 bases, with 16 bases spanning the gap. CDR3 size: 15 residues. Per germline, CDR1 SGHDT and CDR2 YYEEEE. The CDR3 DNA is TGTGCCAGCAGCTCCCTTGCAGGGTCGGGCTACGAGCAGTACTTC. Protein sequence: CASSSLAGSGYEQYF.

The genes are TRBV30 and TRBJ2-3; 14 nucleotides agree with TRBD2. The junction had 2 bases not matched to a gene; V was cut back by 8 bases and J by 1 base. In germline, CDR1 is GTSNPN, CDR2 SVGIG (reference sequence). The CDR3 consists of 14 residues. CDR3 protein: CAGGLAGGTDTQYF. The CDR3 bases are TGTGCCGGGGGACTAGCGGGGGGCACAGATACGCAGTATTTT.

V is TRBV19 and J is TRBJ2-5; a possible D gene is TRBD1 (5 bases). This CDR3 is built from 14 residues. The ends were cut back, 4 bases at V and 1 base at J, with 10 bases in the middle. CDR1 is LNHDA and CDR2 is SQIVND in the germline V gene (reference sequence). Written as DNA, the CDR3 is TGTGCCAGTAGTACCCTACAGGTCCAAGAGACCCAGTACTTC. This gives the protein CASSTLQVQETQYF.

This clone has only a few counts. J is TRBJ1-2 and V is TRBV7-9; D is possibly TRBD1 (5 bases). Germline assignment: CDR1 SEHNR and CDR2 FQNEAQ (reference sequence). The CDR3 is 14 residues long. V was trimmed by 1 base and J by 8 bases, leaving 14 bases between them. This CDR3 is CASSLEAQGLGYTF. The CDR3 DNA reads as TGTGCCAGCAGCTTAGAGGCGCAGGGCCTCGGCTACACCTTC. Complete variable domain (other parts from reference TRBV7-9 and TRBJ1-2): DTGVSQNPRHKITKRGQNVTFRCDPISEHNRLYWYRQTLGQGPEFLTYFQNEAQLEKSRLLSDRFSAERPKGSFSTLEIQRTEQGDSAMYLCASSLEAQGLGYTFGSGTRLTVV.

The rearrangement links TRBV28 to TRBJ1-2, with 9 bases lining up with TRBD1. The length of the CDR3 is 16 residues. CDR1 is MDHEN and CDR2 is SYDVKM in the germline V gene. The J segment lost 3 bases and the V segment lost 5 bases, leaving 10 bases of the junction unmatched. CDR3 in DNA: TGTGCCAGCAGTCCATATGCGACAGGGGGGTACTATGGCTACACCTTC. Translating gives CASSPYATGGYYGYTF.

In its sample, this clone was seen once. The V and J genes are TRBV18 and TRBJ2-2; D not certain. The ends were cut back, 1 base at V and 0 bases at J, with 12 bases in the middle. This CDR3 comprises 17 residues. Germline V lookup: CDR1 KGHSH, CDR2 LQKENI. In nucleotides, the CDR3 is TGTGCCAGCTCACCACTAACGCTAGACGCGAACACCGGGGAGCTGTTTTTT. Translated: CASSPLTLDANTGELFF.

J is TRBJ2-1 and V is TRBV25-1, with D possibly TRBD1 on 5 matching bases. CDR1 is MGHDK, CDR2 SYGVNS, per germline. The length of the CDR3 is 15 residues. V lost 5 bases and J 0 bases, leaving 11 bases between the germline ends. CDR3 amino acids: CASSPHRSSYNEQFF. The CDR3 DNA is TGTGCCAGCAGTCCACACAGGAGCTCCTACAATGAGCAGTTCTTC.